The entry that follows covers one T cell receptor beta chain sequence. Its matching antigen is unknown. Germline V gene sequence: CDR1 SNHLY, CDR2 FYNNEI. V was shortened by 4 bases and J by 0 bases, with 7 bases between the two germline ends. This CDR3 has 14 amino acids. Method: immunoSEQ multiplex PCR; TCRdb's copy keeps in-frame clones and lacks some. The repertoire has 140,000 to 150,000 clones, roughly 91% of them found once; the top ten carry roughly 9%. This sample is drawn from a study of T cell responses to AZD1222 COVID-19 vaccine. Study as a whole: It was second doses at about 4 or about 12 weeks that were pooled. Overall study findings and caveats: Samples come after the peak T cell response, not at day 14. Donors skewed white British and female; clonal diversity was possibly underestimated. With dominance at 160-218 and 743-854, vaccine-associated CD4 TCRs spanned spike.

This sequence was found in an adult in good health. The gene calls are TRBV2 and TRBJ1-5; unclear D gene. The sample in question was peripheral blood, obtained on day 0 of AZD1222 vaccination. The CDR3 coding sequence is TGTGCCAGCAGTGTGGCGGTTAGCAATCAGCCCCAGCATTTT. Translation: CASSVAVSNQPQHF.